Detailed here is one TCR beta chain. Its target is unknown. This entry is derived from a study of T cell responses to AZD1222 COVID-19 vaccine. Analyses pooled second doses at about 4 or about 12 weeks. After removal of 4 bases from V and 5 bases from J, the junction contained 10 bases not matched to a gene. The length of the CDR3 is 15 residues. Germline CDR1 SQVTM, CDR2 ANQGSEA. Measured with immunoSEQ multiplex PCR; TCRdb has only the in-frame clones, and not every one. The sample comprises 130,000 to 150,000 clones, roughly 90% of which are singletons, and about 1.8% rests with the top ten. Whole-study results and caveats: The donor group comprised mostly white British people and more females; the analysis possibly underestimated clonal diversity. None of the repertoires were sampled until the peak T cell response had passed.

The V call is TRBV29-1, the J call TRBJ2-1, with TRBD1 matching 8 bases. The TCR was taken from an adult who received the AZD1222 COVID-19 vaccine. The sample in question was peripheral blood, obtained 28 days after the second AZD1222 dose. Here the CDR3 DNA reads TGCAGCGTTGTCCCATTTGGACAGGGCCACAATGAGCAGTTCTTC. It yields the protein CSVVPFGQGHNEQFF.